This TCR beta chain came from a study of blood T cells in healthy people across ages. Whole-study results and caveats: It was found that TCR beta diversity correlated strongly with the percentage of naive T cells. Among long-lived donors, naive CD4+ cells were more numerous and diversity higher than in aged donors.

Through a sample-barcoded 5' primer and a J-beta primer mix, a second PCR was run for roughly 7 to 11 cycles. MiXCR was run by TCRdb on the 5' RACE reads, yielding one entry per CDR3 protein. Among 600,000 or so distinct CDR3 sequences listed, about 30% were seen once. Healthy Caucasian individuals from Russia aged roughly 6 to 90 served as donors. The extraction recovered at least 6 micrograms of total RNA per sample. The CDR3 length is 14 residues. Germline-derived CDR1 and CDR2 are MNHEY and SMNVEV (reference sequence). Remarks on this clonotype: Its specificity is unknown.

The chain uses TRBV27 and TRBJ2-7, with 11 bases fitting TRBD2. The closer fit of TRBJ2-5 to the DNA end suggests the J call may be wrong. This TCR was sampled from an elderly woman in good health. The sequenced sample consisted of blood. The CDR3 sequence is CASSWRLAGGTQYF. CDR3 nucleotide sequence: TGTGCCAGCAGTTGGAGGCTAGCGGGGGGGACCCAGTACTTC.